This entry is about one T cell receptor (beta chain). This sample is part of a study of blood T cell repertoires in COVID-19. As for the study in general: COVID-19 samples from acute and convalescent phases originated in the United States, Italy and Spain.

In the original processing: Using reference gene primer amplification, nucleated cell counts were estimated. Some clones are missing from TCRdb's copy, which holds only in-frame ones; the method was immunoSEQ multiplex PCR. The DNA gave D and trimming, while V, J and clone size come from that table. The sample lists some 270,000 clones, about 85% occurring once. The CDR3 spans 12 residues. Trimming pared 5 bases from V and 0 bases from J, leaving 4 bases between. Germline lookup yields CDR1 SGHDN and CDR2 FVKESK. Individuals in the exposed group had encountered a COVID-19 case within 2 weeks preceding study entry.

Sequencing was performed on PBMCs or T cells enriched from blood (not recorded which). This rearrangement joins TRBV14 to TRBJ1-1; no clear D. This receptor was taken from a woman aged 45-65 years who had been exposed to COVID-19. The CDR3 region is CASSIMNTEAFF. CDR3 DNA sequence: TGTGCCAGCAGCATTATGAACACTGAAGCTTTCTTT.